This T cell receptor (beta chain) was recorded in a study of blood T cell repertoires in COVID-19. Study-level information: Both acute and convalescent COVID-19 samples were obtained from the United States, Italy and Spain. The analysed material was cDNA or gDNA that came from T cells, B-cell-depleted T cells, or PBMCs.

The CDR3 is 14 residues long. Trimming cost V 4 bases and J 6 bases; bases outside gene matches: 9. The germline V gene encodes CDR1 SGHAT and CDR2 FQNNGV. Original processing methods: Reference gene primer amplification gave nucleated cell count estimates. This table comes from immunoSEQ multiplex PCR, and its TCRdb copy is limited to in-frame clones, with some not included. V and J calls and clone size come straight from that table; D and trimming were deduced from the DNA. This repertoire shows approximately 280,000 clones, 84% found once; its top ten account for 1.4% to 1.5%. Followed longitudinally, the Seattle patients had been enrolled during active infection.

The chain is built from TRBV11-2 and TRBJ2-7; 7 bases match TRBD1. The TCR was taken from a human donor with COVID-19, enrolled during active disease. The donor label of this sample is uncertain. Sequences were obtained from peripheral blood. The CDR3 region is CASSSRQGPGEQYF. CDR3 in DNA: TGTGCCAGCAGCTCTCGACAGGGTCCCGGCGAGCAGTACTTC.